The 3 T cell receptor beta chains presented below share a single source sample, sequenced in a study of type 1 and type 2 diabetes patients (dated by TCRdb to the mid-2010s). Sequencing was carried out with an Illumina MiSeq. TCRbeta CDR3 amplification used genomic DNA from the sorted T cell subsets as template. The TCRbeta CDR3 region was amplified by multiplex PCR using 30 forward and 13 reverse primers. In-frame beta chains were kept once TCRdb had trimmed the public reads at Q25 with fastp and called clones with MiXCR. Every distinct CDR3 protein forms one entry, paired with its most common genes and DNA. This sample holds a few hundred thousand distinct CDR3 sequences; more than 45% were observed only once. Approximately 15% of the sample is taken by the ten largest. The sequencing input was peripheral blood mononuclear cells (PBMCs). These receptors all stem from a man between 18 and 35 years old with type 2 diabetes.

The V call is TRBV20-1, the J call TRBJ2-3, with 9 bases matching TRBD2. J was trimmed by 6 bases and V by 3 bases; bases with no gene match: 4. The CDR3 consists of 13 residues. Per the germline V gene, CDR1 is DFQATT and CDR2 is SNEGSKA (reference sequence). The CDR3 DNA reads as TGCAGTGCTAGTAGGCTAGCGGGGGATACGCAGTATTTT. As protein: CSASRLAGDTQYF.

This rearrangement joins TRBV7-3 to TRBJ1-6; 8 bases fit TRBD1. V shed 5 bases, J shed 4 bases, and the junction held 4 bases outside the gene matches. From germline, CDR1 is SGHTA and CDR2 FQGTGA. This CDR3 region has 15 residues. In DNA form, the CDR3 reads TGTGCCAGCAGCAAAAGACAGGGGTATAATTCACCCCTCCACTTT. Translation: CASSKRQGYNSPLHF. Full variable domain (missing parts from reference TRBV7-3 and TRBJ1-6): GAGVSQTPSNKVTEKGKYVELRCDPISGHTALYWYRQSLGQGPEFLIYFQGTGAADDSGLPNDRFFAVRPEGSVSTLKIQRTERGDSAVYLCASSKRQGYNSPLHFGNGTRLTVT.

The V and J genes are TRBV20-1 and TRBJ2-3; TRBD2 matches at 10 bases. After removal of 1 base from V and 3 bases from J, the junction contained 13 bases not matched to a gene. The length of the CDR3 is 18 residues. Germline lookup yields CDR1 DFQATT and CDR2 SNEGSKA (reference sequence). The CDR3 loop reads CSARGRASGSDVTDTQYF. CDR3 nucleotides: TGCAGTGCTAGAGGTCGGGCTAGCGGGAGTGATGTGACAGATACGCAGTATTTT.